These 21 T cell receptor beta chains share one sample of origin, sequenced in a study of cytotoxic CD8 clonotypes in ibrutinib-treated CLL. Clones were read by immunoSEQ multiplex PCR, and TCRdb kept only the in-frame ones, dropping some. The data contain about 140,000 clones, approximately 80% of them singletons. The starting material was PBMCs, obtained after 12 months of ibrutinib treatment. The receptors stem from a human donor with chronic lymphocytic leukemia.

This clone appeared a few times. This chain connects TRBV25-1 to TRBJ2-2, with D perhaps TRBD2 (5 bases). The CDR3 runs 13 residues. CDR1 is MGHDK, CDR2 SYGVNS, per germline. V dropped 3 bases and J dropped 4 bases, with 6 bases sitting between them. CDR3 in amino acids: CASSERVTGELFF. Written as DNA, the CDR3 is TGTGCCAGCAGTGAGAGGGTCACCGGGGAGCTGTTTTTT.

J is TRBJ2-7 and V is TRBV9; D gene ambiguous. V lost 5 bases, J lost 0 bases, and 12 bases lay in between. Germline V gives CDR1 SGDLS, CDR2 YYNGEE. The CDR3 runs to 14 residues. CDR3 nucleotide sequence: TGTGCCAGCAGTGGCAACACCAACTCCTACGAGCAGTACTTC. As protein: CASSGNTNSYEQYF.

J is TRBJ2-3 and V is TRBV4-3; 13 nucleotides align to TRBD2. The CDR3 length is 18 residues. Per germline, CDR1 LGHNA and CDR2 YSLEER. V was pared by 2 bases and J by 4 bases, with 9 bases of the junction left unmatched. The CDR3 region is CASSQRPWTSGSADTQYF. The CDR3 DNA reads TGCGCCAGCAGCCAAAGGCCCTGGACTAGCGGGAGTGCAGATACGCAGTATTTT.

This chain uses TRBV5-1 with TRBJ2-5; 13 bases are a match to TRBD2. With V trimmed by 0 bases and J by 5 bases, 7 bases remained unmatched. Germline CDR1 is SGHRS and CDR2 is YFSETQ. This CDR3 is built from 17 residues. For the CDR3, the DNA is TGCGCCAGCAGCTTGGGGACGACTAGCGGGGGGACGGAGACCCAGTACTTC. Translating it yields CASSLGTTSGGTETQYF.

The rearrangement joins TRBV4-2 to TRBJ2-7; 9 bases fit TRBD1. The germline V gene has CDR1 LGHNA and CDR2 YNFKEQ. CDR3 length: 16 residues. V lost 3 bases to trimming and J lost 3 bases; unmatched junction nucleotides: 9. The CDR3 sequence is CASSQVATGGFYEQYF. DNA for the CDR3: TGTGCCAGCAGCCAGGTAGCGACAGGGGGATTCTACGAGCAGTACTTC.

This clone was recorded a few times. The genes are TRBV29-1 and TRBJ1-2; TRBD1 might be the D (5 bases). The V gene lost 1 base and the J gene lost 0 bases, with 12 bases spanning the gap. CDR3 length: 15 amino acids. Germline CDR1 reads SQVTM; CDR2 reads ANQGSEA. CDR3 sequence: CSVEGRWGANYGYTF. The CDR3 DNA follows: TGCAGCGTTGAAGGGCGCTGGGGGGCTAACTATGGCTACACCTTC.

This clone was counted once. CDR3 DNA sequence: TGTGCCAGCTCACGCTCGACTAGCGGGGGGGCGGATACGCAGTATTTT. It translates to CASSRSTSGGADTQYF. The chain combines TRBV18 with TRBJ2-3; TRBD2 matches at 14 bases. Germline CDR1 KGHSH, CDR2 LQKENI. This CDR3 spans 16 amino acids. V was pared by 4 bases and J by 6 bases, with 6 bases of the junction left unmatched.

Worth noting for this clone: The same CDR3 can be traced to other DNA sequences in this sample. This chain joins TRBV6-5 and TRBJ1-2; D not resolved. Trimming took 0 bases from V and 4 from J, leaving 6 bases between them. Germline CDR1 reads MNHEY; CDR2 reads SVGAGI. CDR3 size: 13 residues. The CDR3 sequence: CASSYSRSYGYTF. The CDR3 DNA is TGTGCCAGCAGTTACTCACGCAGCTATGGCTACACCTTC.

The sample holds one count of this clone. J is TRBJ1-3 and V is TRBV2; D gene ambiguous. Per germline, CDR1 SNHLY and CDR2 FYNNEI. This CDR3 comprises 13 residues. Deletions cut 9 bases from V and 0 bases from J, with 9 bases between. The CDR3 bases are TGTGCCAGGAGACGGGCCTCTGGAAACACCATATATTTT. Amino acid sequence: CARRRASGNTIYF.

The chain joins TRBV19 to TRBJ1-1; the D gene is possibly TRBD1 (6 bases). This CDR3 has 14 amino acids. Trimming pared 9 bases from V and 1 base from J, leaving 15 bases between. From germline, CDR1 is LNHDA and CDR2 SQIVND (reference sequence). CDR3 nucleotide sequence: TGTGCCAGCCGGGGGGGGCAGCCGAACACTGAAGCTTTCTTT. The encoded protein is CASRGGQPNTEAFF.

The chain joins TRBV5-1 to TRBJ2-7; a possible D gene is TRBD1 (6 bases). Germline V gene sequence: CDR1 SGHRS, CDR2 YFSETQ. The CDR3 is made up of 14 amino acids. V lost 4 bases, J lost 4 bases, and 15 bases lay in between. CDR3 bases: TGCGCCAGCAGCGAGGGGCTAGGGGGATACGAGCAGTACTTC. Translated: CASSEGLGGYEQYF.

The V call is TRBV6-5, the J call TRBJ1-3, with 9 positions matching TRBD1. The ends lost 6 bases at V and 7 bases at J; junction bases unmatched: 7. The CDR3 contains 14 residues. The V gene's germline CDR1 is MNHEY and CDR2 SVGAGI. The CDR3 here is CASSRDRDGNTIYF. CDR3 DNA: TGTGCCAGCAGCAGGGACAGGGACGGGAACACCATATATTTT.

The J gene is TRBJ1-3, the V gene TRBV30; 7 nucleotides agree with TRBD1. Per the germline V gene, CDR1 is GTSNPN and CDR2 is SVGIG (reference sequence). V shed 6 bases, J shed 6 bases, and the junction held 14 bases outside the gene matches. CDR3 length: 15 amino acids. CDR3 protein: CACRPRGDSENTIYF. Here the CDR3 DNA reads TGTGCCTGTCGGCCCAGGGGGGACTCGGAAAACACCATATATTTT.

CDR3 residues: CSVEVSYSSTDTQYF. CDR3 bases: TGCAGCGTTGAAGTCTCTTACAGTAGCACAGATACGCAGTATTTT. The chain uses TRBV29-1 and TRBJ2-3; D gene uncertain. The CDR3 loop spans 15 amino acids. V was shortened by 1 base and J by 0 bases, with 11 bases between the two germline ends. The germline CDR1 and CDR2 sequences are SQVTM and ANQGSEA.

This chain links TRBV7-9 with TRBJ1-4, with D unclear. This CDR3 is built from 16 residues. Germline V lookup: CDR1 SEHNR, CDR2 FQNEAQ (reference sequence). V lost 2 bases, J lost 4 bases, and 14 bases lay in between. The CDR3 protein is CASSLTVQTRNEKLFF. The CDR3 coding sequence is TGTGCCAGCAGCTTAACGGTCCAGACGCGTAATGAAAAACTGTTTTTT.

V is TRBV28 and J is TRBJ1-1; TRBD1 aligns across 9 bases. The CDR3 extends over 14 amino acids. Germline V gene lookup returns CDR1 MDHEN and CDR2 SYDVKM. After removal of 6 bases from V and 6 bases from J, the junction contained 8 bases not matched to a gene. The CDR3 here is CASRGQGGIPEAFF. CDR3 DNA: TGTGCCAGCAGGGGACAGGGAGGTATCCCTGAAGCTTTCTTT.

This clone was seen more than once but under ten times. The V and J genes are TRBV28 and TRBJ1-5, with D possibly matching TRBD1 (5 bases). V was shortened by 4 bases and J by 3 bases, with 19 bases between the two germline ends. Germline V gene sequence: CDR1 MDHEN, CDR2 SYDVKM. The CDR3 loop spans 17 amino acids. The CDR3 is CASSSEVRERNNQPQHF. The CDR3 DNA sequence: TGTGCCAGCAGTTCCGAGGTCAGGGAGAGGAACAATCAGCCCCAGCATTTT.

The chain uses TRBV5-1 and TRBJ1-2; 9 positions agree with TRBD1. The germline CDR1 and CDR2 sequences are SGHRS and YFSETQ. Trimming at V came to 2 bases and at J to 2 bases, leaving 4 bases not matched to a gene. The CDR3 loop spans 15 amino acids. CDR3 DNA sequence: TGCGCCAGCAGCTTATCCGGGACAGGGAACTATGGCTACACCTTC. It translates to CASSLSGTGNYGYTF.

CDR3 coding DNA: TGTGCCAGCAGAGGGACTGCGTCCTACGAGCAGTACTTC. Protein sequence: CASRGTASYEQYF. This chain connects TRBV2 to TRBJ2-7, with D possibly TRBD2 on 6 matching bases. Germline V gene lookup returns CDR1 SNHLY and CDR2 FYNNEI. This CDR3 has 13 amino acids. Trimming shortened V by 6 bases and J by 1 base, and 10 bases separated the two germline ends.

The CDR3 loop reads CASSPGQSEQYF. CDR3 sequence (DNA): TGTGCCAGCTCCCCGGGGCAGAGCGAGCAGTACTTC. The rearrangement links TRBV18 to TRBJ2-7; D may correspond to TRBD1 or TRBD2 (5 bases each). CDR3 size: 12 residues. The germline V gene has CDR1 KGHSH and CDR2 LQKENI. V gave up 6 bases and J gave up 6 bases, with 12 bases separating them.

The chain is built from TRBV28 and TRBJ1-5; a weak D match, TRBD1 (6 bases). Germline lookup yields CDR1 MDHEN and CDR2 SYDVKM. The CDR3 contains 16 residues. V dropped 4 bases and J dropped 2 bases, with 15 bases sitting between them. This CDR3 is CASSSADRWGNQPQHF. CDR3 in DNA: TGTGCCAGCAGTTCCGCGGACAGATGGGGCAATCAGCCCCAGCATTTT.